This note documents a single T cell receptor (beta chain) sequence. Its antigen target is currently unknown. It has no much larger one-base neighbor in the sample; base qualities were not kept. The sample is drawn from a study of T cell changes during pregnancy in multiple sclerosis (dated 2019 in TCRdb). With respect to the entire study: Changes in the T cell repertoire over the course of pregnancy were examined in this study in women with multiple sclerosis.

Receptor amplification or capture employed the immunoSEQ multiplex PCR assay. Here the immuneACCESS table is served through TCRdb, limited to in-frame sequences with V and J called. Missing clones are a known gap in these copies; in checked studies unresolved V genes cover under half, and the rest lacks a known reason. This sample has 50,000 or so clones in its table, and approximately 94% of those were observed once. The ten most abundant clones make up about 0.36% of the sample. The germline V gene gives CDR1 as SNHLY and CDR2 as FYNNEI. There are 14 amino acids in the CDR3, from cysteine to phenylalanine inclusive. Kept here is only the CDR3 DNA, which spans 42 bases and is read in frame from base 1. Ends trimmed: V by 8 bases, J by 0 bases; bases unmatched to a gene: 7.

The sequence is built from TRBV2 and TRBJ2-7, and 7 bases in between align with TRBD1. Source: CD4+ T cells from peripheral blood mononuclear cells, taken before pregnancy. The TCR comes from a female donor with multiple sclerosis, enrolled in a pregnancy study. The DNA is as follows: TGTGCCAGCGCTCCGGGACAGTTCTCCTACGAGCAGTACTTC. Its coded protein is CASAPGQFSYEQYF.